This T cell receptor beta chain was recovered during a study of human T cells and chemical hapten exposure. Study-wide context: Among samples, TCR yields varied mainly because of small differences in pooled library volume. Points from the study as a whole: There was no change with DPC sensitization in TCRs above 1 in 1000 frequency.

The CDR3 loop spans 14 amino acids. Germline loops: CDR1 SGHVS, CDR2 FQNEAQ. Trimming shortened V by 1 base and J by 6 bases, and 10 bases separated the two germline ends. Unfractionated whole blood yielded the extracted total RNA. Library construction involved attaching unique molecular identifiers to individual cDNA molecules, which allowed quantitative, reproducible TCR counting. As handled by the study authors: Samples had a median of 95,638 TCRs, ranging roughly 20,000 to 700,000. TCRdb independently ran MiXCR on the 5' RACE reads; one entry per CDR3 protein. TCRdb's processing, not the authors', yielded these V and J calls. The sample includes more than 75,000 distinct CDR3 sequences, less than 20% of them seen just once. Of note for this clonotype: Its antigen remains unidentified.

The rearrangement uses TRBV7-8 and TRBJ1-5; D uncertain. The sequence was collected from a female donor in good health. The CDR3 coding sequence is TGTGCCAGCAGCTTAGGGTCTTCGGGTCAGCCCCAGCATTTT. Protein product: CASSLGSSGQPQHF.